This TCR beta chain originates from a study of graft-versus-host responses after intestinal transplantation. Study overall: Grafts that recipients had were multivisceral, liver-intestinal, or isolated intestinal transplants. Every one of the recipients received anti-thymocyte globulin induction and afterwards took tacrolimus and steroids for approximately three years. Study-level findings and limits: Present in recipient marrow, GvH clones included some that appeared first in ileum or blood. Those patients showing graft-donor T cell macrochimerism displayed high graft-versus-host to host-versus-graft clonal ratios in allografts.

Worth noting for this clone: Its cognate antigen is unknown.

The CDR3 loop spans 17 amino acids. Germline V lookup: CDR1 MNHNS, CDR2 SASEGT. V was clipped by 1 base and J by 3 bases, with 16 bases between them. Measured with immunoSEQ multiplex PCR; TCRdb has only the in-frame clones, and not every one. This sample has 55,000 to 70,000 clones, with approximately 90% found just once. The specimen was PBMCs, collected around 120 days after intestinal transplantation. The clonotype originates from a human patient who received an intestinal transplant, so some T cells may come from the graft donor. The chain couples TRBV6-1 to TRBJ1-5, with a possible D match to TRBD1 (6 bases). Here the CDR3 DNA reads TGTGCCAGCAGTGAAGATCGGGACACAGCTTCCAATCAGCCCCAGCATTTT. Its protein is CASSEDRDTASNQPQHF.